A selection of T cell receptor beta chains follows, all from one sample in a study of control samples from healthy donors and cancer patients. The data were produced by immunoSEQ multiplex PCR, yet TCRdb's version contains in-frame clones alone and is incomplete. The table has 60,000 to 70,000 clones, over 65% seen once. Sequences were obtained from PBMCs. Receptors were obtained from a woman between 45 and 65 years old with lung cancer. CDR3s include the opening cysteine and the closing phenylalanine or tryptophan. A D gene is named only where the DNA matches it firmly. Expanded clones get a size class; other rows say once, few or many, or leave the size out.

TRBV11-3	TRBJ2-3	NA	NA	14	CASSLDSGTDTQYF	TGTGCCAGCAGCTTAGATTCGGGTACAGATACGCAGTATTTT
TRBV29-1	TRBJ1-2	NA	NA	14	CSVGAGQSNYGYTF	TGCAGCGTTGGGGCGGGGCAGTCGAACTATGGCTACACCTTC
TRBV7-2	TRBJ1-2	NA	NA	13	CASSPDSPYGYTF	TGTGCCAGCAGCCCCGACAGCCCCTATGGCTACACCTTC
TRBV5-1	TRBJ2-2	TRBD1	NA	15	CASSSDVQGAGELFF	TGCGCCAGCAGCTCGGACGTACAGGGGGCCGGGGAGCTGTTTTTT
TRBV19	TRBJ1-4	TRBD1	NA	16	CASSIAGTGANEKLFF	TGTGCCAGTAGTATAGCGGGAACAGGGGCTAATGAAAAACTGTTTTTT
TRBV5-1	TRBJ2-3	TRBD1	once	14	CASSSGQGTDTQYF	TGCGCCAGCAGCAGCGGACAGGGCACAGATACGCAGTATTTT
TRBV6-5	TRBJ1-2	TRBD1	NA	14	CASRRGQGGYGYTF	TGTGCCAGCAGGCGTGGACAGGGAGGCTATGGCTACACCTTC
TRBV5-1	TRBJ2-1	NA	NA	15	CASSLDGGSYNEQFF	TGCGCCAGCAGCTTGGACGGGGGTTCCTACAATGAGCAGTTCTTC
TRBV28	TRBJ1-6	TRBD1	NA	15	CASRTPGQGYSPLHF	TGTGCCAGCAGAACTCCGGGACAGGGTTATTCACCCCTCCACTTT
TRBV7-2	TRBJ1-3	NA	NA	14	CASSLWTSGNTIYF	TGTGCCAGCAGCTTATGGACCTCTGGAAACACCATATATTTT
TRBV30	TRBJ2-5	TRBD1	NA	17	CAWSIRQGWISGETQYF	TGTGCCTGGAGTATAAGACAGGGGTGGATTTCGGGAGAGACCCAGTACTTC
TRBV4-1	TRBJ1-6	NA	NA	16	CASSQEYGFYNSPLHF	TGCGCCAGCAGCCAAGAATACGGGTTTTATAATTCACCCCTCCACTTT
TRBV19	TRBJ2-3	TRBD1	NA	13	CASGTGAIDTQYF	TGTGCCAGTGGGACAGGGGCGATAGATACGCAGTATTTT
TRBV11-3	TRBJ2-6	NA	NA	17	CASSLDGYSSGANVLTF	TGTGCCAGCAGCTTAGACGGTTACTCGTCTGGGGCCAACGTCCTGACTTTC